This T cell receptor (beta chain) was recorded in a study of blood T cell repertoires in COVID-19. Across the whole study: Material from acute and convalescent COVID-19 was sourced from the United States, Italy and Spain. Sample material is recorded as cDNA or gDNA derived from T cells, B-cell-depleted T cells, or PBMCs.

Germline CDR1 and CDR2: LGHDT and YNNKEL (reference sequence). This CDR3 has 15 amino acids. V gave up 0 bases and J gave up 3 bases; unmatched junction bases: 1. Authors' data handling: It was from reference gene primer amplification that nucleated cell counts were estimated. Data came from immunoSEQ multiplex PCR; TCRdb stores just in-frame clones and leaves some out. V and J calls plus clone size are reproduced from that table; the DNA served to infer D and trimming. Of 250,000 to 300,000 clones in the sample, over 70% were seen once. What was sequenced was peripheral blood. The receptor was isolated from an elderly man with acute or convalescent COVID-19. V usage is TRBV3-1 (or the pseudogene TRBV3-2) and J usage is TRBJ2-1; 8 bases agree with TRBD1. The DNA of the CDR3 is TGTGCCAGCAGCCAAGAGGGACAGGTCTACAATGAGCAGTTCTTC. It is translated as CASSQEGQVYNEQFF.